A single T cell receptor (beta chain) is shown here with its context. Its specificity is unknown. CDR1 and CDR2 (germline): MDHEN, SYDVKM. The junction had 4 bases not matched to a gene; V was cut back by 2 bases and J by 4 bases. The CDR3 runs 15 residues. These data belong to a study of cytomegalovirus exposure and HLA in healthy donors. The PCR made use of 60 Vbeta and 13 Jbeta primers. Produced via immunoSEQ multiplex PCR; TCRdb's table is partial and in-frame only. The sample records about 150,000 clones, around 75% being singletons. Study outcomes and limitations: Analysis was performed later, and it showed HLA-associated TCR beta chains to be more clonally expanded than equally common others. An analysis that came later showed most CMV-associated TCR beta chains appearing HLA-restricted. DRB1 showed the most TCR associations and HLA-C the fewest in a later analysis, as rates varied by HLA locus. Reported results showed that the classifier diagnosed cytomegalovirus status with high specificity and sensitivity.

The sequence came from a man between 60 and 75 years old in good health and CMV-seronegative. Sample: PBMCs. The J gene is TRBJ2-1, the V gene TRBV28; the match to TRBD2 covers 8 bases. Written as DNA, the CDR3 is TGTGCCAGCAGTTTAGTGACTAGCGCATACAATGAGCAGTTCTTC. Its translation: CASSLVTSAYNEQFF.